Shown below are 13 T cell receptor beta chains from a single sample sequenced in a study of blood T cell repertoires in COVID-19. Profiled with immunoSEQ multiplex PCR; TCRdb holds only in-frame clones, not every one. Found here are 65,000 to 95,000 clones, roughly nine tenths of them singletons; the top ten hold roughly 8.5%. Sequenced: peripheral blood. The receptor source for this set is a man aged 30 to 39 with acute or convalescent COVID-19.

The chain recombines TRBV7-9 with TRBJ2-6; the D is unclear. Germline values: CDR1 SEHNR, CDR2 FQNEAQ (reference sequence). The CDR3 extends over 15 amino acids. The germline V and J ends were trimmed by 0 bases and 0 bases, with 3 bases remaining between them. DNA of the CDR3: TGTGCCAGCAGCTTAGCTCTCTCTGGGGCCAACGTCCTGACTTTC. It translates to CASSLALSGANVLTF. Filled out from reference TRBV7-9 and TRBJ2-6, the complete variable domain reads DTGVSQNPRHKITKRGQNVTFRCDPISEHNRLYWYRQTLGQGPEFLTYFQNEAQLEKSRLLSDRFSAERPKGSFSTLEIQRTEQGDSAMYLCASSLALSGANVLTFGAGSRLTVL.

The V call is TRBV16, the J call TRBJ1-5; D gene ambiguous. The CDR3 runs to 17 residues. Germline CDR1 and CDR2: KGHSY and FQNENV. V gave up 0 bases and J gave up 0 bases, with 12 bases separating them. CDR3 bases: TGTGCCAGCAGCCAATCGATTGCCACACATAGCAATCAGCCCCAGCATTTT. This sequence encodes CASSQSIATHSNQPQHF.

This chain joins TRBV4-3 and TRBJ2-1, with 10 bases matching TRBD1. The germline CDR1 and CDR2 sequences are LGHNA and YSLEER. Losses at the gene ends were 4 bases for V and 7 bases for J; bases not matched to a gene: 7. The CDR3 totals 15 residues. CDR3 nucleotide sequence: TGCGCCAGCAGCCTAGGGACAGGGGCAGGGAATGAGCAGTTCTTC. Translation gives CASSLGTGAGNEQFF.

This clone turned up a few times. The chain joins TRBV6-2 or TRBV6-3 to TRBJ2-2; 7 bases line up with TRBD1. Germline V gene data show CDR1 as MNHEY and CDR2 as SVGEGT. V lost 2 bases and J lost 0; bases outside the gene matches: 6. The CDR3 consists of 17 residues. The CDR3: CASSYPKGATNTGELFF. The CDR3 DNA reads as TGTGCCAGCAGTTACCCCAAGGGGGCTACGAACACCGGGGAGCTGTTTTTT.

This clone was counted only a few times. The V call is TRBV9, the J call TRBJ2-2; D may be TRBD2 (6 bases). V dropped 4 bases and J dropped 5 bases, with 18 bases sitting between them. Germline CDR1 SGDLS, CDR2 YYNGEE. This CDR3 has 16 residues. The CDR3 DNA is TGTGCCAGCAGCTCATACACTGGAGGAGGGACCGGGGAGCTGTTTTTT. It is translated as CASSSYTGGGTGELFF.

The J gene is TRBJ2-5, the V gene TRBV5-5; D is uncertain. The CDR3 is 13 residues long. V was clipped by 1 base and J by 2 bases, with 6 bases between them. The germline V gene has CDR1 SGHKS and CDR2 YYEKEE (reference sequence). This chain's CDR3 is CASSLKAQETQYF. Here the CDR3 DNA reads TGTGCCAGCAGCTTGAAAGCGCAAGAGACCCAGTACTTC.

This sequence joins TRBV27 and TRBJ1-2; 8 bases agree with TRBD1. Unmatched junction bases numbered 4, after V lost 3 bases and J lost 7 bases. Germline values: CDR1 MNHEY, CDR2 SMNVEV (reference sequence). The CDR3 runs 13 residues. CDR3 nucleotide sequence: TGTGCCAGCAGTTTTCCAGGGGGCTTTGGCTACACCTTC. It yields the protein CASSFPGGFGYTF.

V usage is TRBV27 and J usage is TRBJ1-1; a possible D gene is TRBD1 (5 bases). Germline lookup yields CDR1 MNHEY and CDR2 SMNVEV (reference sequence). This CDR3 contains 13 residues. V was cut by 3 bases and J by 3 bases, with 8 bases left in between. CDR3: CASSLGGDTEAFF. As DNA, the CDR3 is TGTGCCAGCAGTTTGGGGGGGGACACTGAAGCTTTCTTT.

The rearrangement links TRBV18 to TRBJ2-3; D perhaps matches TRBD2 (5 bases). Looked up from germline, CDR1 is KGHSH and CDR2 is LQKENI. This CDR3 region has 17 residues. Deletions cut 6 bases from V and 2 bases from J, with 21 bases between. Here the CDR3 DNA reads TGTGCCAGCTCTCCCGAGCCGCCTGGACTGACCACAGATACGCAGTATTTT. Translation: CASSPEPPGLTTDTQYF.

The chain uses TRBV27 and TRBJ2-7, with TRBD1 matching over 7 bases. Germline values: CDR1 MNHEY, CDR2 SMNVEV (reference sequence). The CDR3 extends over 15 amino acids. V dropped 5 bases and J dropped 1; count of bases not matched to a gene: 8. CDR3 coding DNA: TGTGCCAGCAGTCGGCTAGACAGGGTATCCTACGAGCAGTACTTC. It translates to CASSRLDRVSYEQYF.

DNA of the CDR3: TGTGCCAGCAGGCCGGGACTAGCGAACAATGAGCAGTTCTTC. As protein: CASRPGLANNEQFF. The chain has TRBV7-2 and TRBJ2-1; 10 nucleotides line up with TRBD2. In germline, CDR1 is SGHTA, CDR2 FQGNSA. J gave up 5 bases and V 6 bases, and 4 bases lay outside the gene matches. The CDR3 consists of 14 residues.

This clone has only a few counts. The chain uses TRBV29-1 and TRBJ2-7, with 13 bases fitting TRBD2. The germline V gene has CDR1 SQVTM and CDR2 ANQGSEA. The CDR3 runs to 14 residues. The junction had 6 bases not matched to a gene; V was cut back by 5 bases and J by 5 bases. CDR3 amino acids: CSVRTSGSGNEQYF. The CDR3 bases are TGCAGCGTTCGGACTAGCGGGAGTGGCAACGAGCAGTACTTC.

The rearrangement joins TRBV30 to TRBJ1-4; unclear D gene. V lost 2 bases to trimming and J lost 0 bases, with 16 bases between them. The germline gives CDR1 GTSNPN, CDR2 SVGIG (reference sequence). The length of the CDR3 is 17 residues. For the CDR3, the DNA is TGTGCCTGGAGTTCGGGTCGGGGTTCCACAACTAATGAAAAACTGTTTTTT. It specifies CAWSSGRGSTTNEKLFF.